The rows below give T cell receptor beta chains drawn from one sample of a study of chemoradiotherapy in HPV16-positive cancers. Sequenced by immunoSEQ multiplex PCR; TCRdb stores in-frame clones only, minus some. The table lists approximately 7,400 clones, roughly four fifths of them singletons. Specimen: tumor tissue, collected from a patient who underwent chemoradiotherapy. All receptors come from a human donor with HPV-associated anogenital cancer. Each CDR3 is given with its conserved first and last residue. A D gene is named only where the DNA matches it firmly. Clone size is given for some rows only: seen once, a few or many times, or a class if the clone is expanded.

v_gene	abundance	j_gene	d_gene	CDR3nt	CDR3aa
TRBV30	NA	TRBJ1-6	TRBD1	TGTGCCTGGAGTTCGACTCTCACAGGGGAGGTCAATTCACCCCTCCACTTT	CAWSSTLTGEVNSPLHF
TRBV10-2	once	TRBJ1-5	NA	TGCGCCAGCAGTGAGTCGGAGGGGATTGTGCAGCCCCAGCATTTT	CASSESEGIVQPQHF
TRBV2	NA	TRBJ2-5	NA	TGTGCCAGCAGTGAGTTAGGGCAAGAGACCCAGTACTTC	CASSELGQETQYF
TRBV6-5	NA	TRBJ2-3	NA	TGTGCCAGCAGCCAGGGGATGGGCACAGATACGCAGTATTTT	CASSQGMGTDTQYF
TRBV7-3	NA	TRBJ1-1	NA	TGTGCCAGCCATGCTACTGGGGTGGGGAACACTGAAGCTTTCTTT	CASHATGVGNTEAFF
TRBV6-1	NA	TRBJ1-1	NA	TGTGCCAGCAGTGACCTCCTGGGGGGCGAGACTGAAGCTTTCTTT	CASSDLLGGETEAFF
TRBV4-3	NA	TRBJ1-5	NA	TGCGCCAGCAGCCAAGAGTCCGCTAGCAATCAGCCCCAGCATTTT	CASSQESASNQPQHF
TRBV4-3	few	TRBJ2-7	NA	TGCGCCAGCAGCCGCGCCGAGGACAGTTCCTACGAGCAGTACTTC	CASSRAEDSSYEQYF
TRBV9	NA	TRBJ1-5	NA	TGTGCCAGCAGCGGGGGGGAGGGGGGACAGCCCCAGCATTTT	CASSGGEGGQPQHF
TRBV4-3	NA	TRBJ1-3	NA	TGCGCCAGCAGCAGACAGGCGGACCCTGGAAACACCATATATTTT	CASSRQADPGNTIYF
TRBV5-5	NA	TRBJ2-2	TRBD1	TGTGCCAGCAGCACCCGGACAGGGCCCGGGGAGCTGTTTTTT	CASSTRTGPGELFF
TRBV29-1	NA	TRBJ2-7	NA	TGCAGCGTTGATCTATCGGGGCTCGAGCAGTACTTC	CSVDLSGLEQYF
TRBV10-1	NA	TRBJ1-2	NA	TGCGCCAGCAGTGAACGAAGTAACTATGGCTACACCTTC	CASSERSNYGYTF
TRBV5-6	NA	TRBJ1-1	NA	TGTGCCAGCAGCTTGGGTCGAAACACTGAAGCTTTCTTT	CASSLGRNTEAFF
TRBV29-1	NA	TRBJ1-5	NA	TGCAGCGCTGTAATAGGCTTGAATCAGCCCCAGCATTTT	CSAVIGLNQPQHF
TRBV5-4	NA	TRBJ1-4	TRBD1	TGTGCCAGCAGCCGAACAGCGGGACAGTTGAATGAAAAACTGTTTTTT	CASSRTAGQLNEKLFF
TRBV4-2	NA	TRBJ1-6	NA	TGTGCCAGCAGCCAAGAAATTTTGAGTTCACCCCTCCACTTT	CASSQEILSSPLHF
TRBV6-6	NA	TRBJ1-1	NA	TGTGCCAGCAGAGGGAGGGCCCCGGTGGGCACTGAAGCTTTCTTT	CASRGRAPVGTEAFF
TRBV10-3	NA	TRBJ1-2	NA	TGTGCCATCAGTGAGTCGTCGGGGCCCTATGGCTACACCTTC	CAISESSGPYGYTF
TRBV23-1	NA	TRBJ1-5	NA	TGCGCCAGCAGTCAAGCGATCACCCACCCCGACCCCGATAGCAATCAGCCCCAGCATTTT	CASSQAITHPDPDSNQPQHF
TRBV2	NA	TRBJ1-1	NA	TGTGCCAGCAGCCGGACATTCACTGAAGCTTTCTTT	CASSRTFTEAFF
TRBV4-1	NA	TRBJ1-1	NA	TGCGCCAGCAGCCAGGGTGTCCGGAACACTGAAGCTTTCTTT	CASSQGVRNTEAFF
TRBV10-1	NA	TRBJ1-1	NA	TGCGCCAGCAGTGAGGGGGGGTATACTGAAGCTTTCTTT	CASSEGGYTEAFF
TRBV28	NA	TRBJ2-2	TRBD1	TGTGCCAGCAGTCAGCCCCCTGGGACAGTAGAAGCCGGGGAGCTGTTTTTT	CASSQPPGTVEAGELFF
TRBV27	NA	TRBJ1-6	NA	TGTGCCAGCAGTTTATCACCTGAAGGTTTACCCCTCCACTTT	CASSLSPEGLPLHF
TRBV7-3	once	TRBJ2-6	TRBD1	TGTGCCAGCAGCTTAGGGTCCGGACAGGGGCTCTCTGGGGCCAACGTCCTGACTTTC	CASSLGSGQGLSGANVLTF
TRBV27	NA	TRBJ2-7	TRBD1	TGTGCCAGCAGTTACGGACAGGGTACCTACGAGCAGTACTTC	CASSYGQGTYEQYF
TRBV2	NA	TRBJ2-7	NA	TGTGCCAGCAGTGACGGTGCCAAAGGATCCTACGAGCAGTACTTC	CASSDGAKGSYEQYF
TRBV2	NA	TRBJ1-1	TRBD1	TGTGCCATGGCGGGGGACAGGGAGAACACTGAAGCTTTCTTT	CAMAGDRENTEAFF
TRBV10-2	NA	TRBJ2-1	TRBD2	TGCGCCAGCAGTGCCGCTCGACTAGCGGGGGGAATCGATGAGCAGTTCTTC	CASSAARLAGGIDEQFF
TRBV28	few	TRBJ1-3	TRBD1	TGTGCCAGCAGTTCCGCCTCGACAGGGTTTGAGGGAAACACCATATATTTT	CASSSASTGFEGNTIYF
TRBV10-3	NA	TRBJ2-1	NA	TGTGCCATCAGTGTCATTGGGGTCAATGAGCAGTTCTTC	CAISVIGVNEQFF
TRBV7-2	few	TRBJ2-1	NA	TGTGCCAGCAGCTTAGGGAGGGATGAGCAGTTCTTC	CASSLGRDEQFF
TRBV18	NA	TRBJ2-5	TRBD1	TGTGCCAGCTCACCAGCAAGGACAGGGCGTCAAGAGACCCAGTACTTC	CASSPARTGRQETQYF
TRBV7-2	NA	TRBJ2-1	NA	TGTGCCAGCAGCCTGCAGAGGAATGAGCAGTTCTTC	CASSLQRNEQFF
TRBV2	once	TRBJ2-4	NA	TGTGCCAGCAGGAGTGGGGAGGACATTCAGTACTTC	CASRSGEDIQYF
TRBV5-8	few	TRBJ1-1	NA	TGTGCCAGCAGCTTAGAACCGAACACTGAAGCTTTCTTT	CASSLEPNTEAFF
TRBV6-1	NA	TRBJ2-7	NA	TGTGCCAGCATCGGGGCGGCCGAGCAGTACTTC	CASIGAAEQYF